The rows below give T cell receptor beta chains drawn from one sample of a study of cytomegalovirus exposure and HLA in healthy donors. This table comes from immunoSEQ multiplex PCR, and its TCRdb copy is limited to in-frame clones, with some not included. The table has about 100,000 clones, approximately 70% seen once. The specimen sequenced was PBMCs. These TCRs come from a man aged 30 to 45 in good health and CMV-seropositive. Both conserved end residues are part of each CDR3. D genes are given only for firm matches. A row's size may be missing; if present it is once, few, many or a size class.

>TRBD1|TRBV2|TRBJ1-2|NA
TGTGCCAGCATCTCGGACAGGGAGGGAGGCTACACCTTC
CASISDREGGYTF
>NA|TRBV27|TRBJ2-7|NA
TGTGCCAGCAGTCCCGGCGGGTGGCGGTACGAGCAGTACTTC
CASSPGGWRYEQYF
>NA|TRBV2|TRBJ2-1|NA
TGTGCCAGCCTTATTGTCAATGAGCAGTTCTTC
CASLIVNEQFF
>NA|TRBV10-3|TRBJ2-3|NA
TGTGCCATCAGTACGACAGGGAGGAGCACAGATACGCAGTATTTT
CAISTTGRSTDTQYF
>NA|TRBV5-1|TRBJ2-5|NA
TGCGCCAGCAGCCTGGGTCTAGGAGAGACCCAGTACTTC
CASSLGLGETQYF
>TRBD1|TRBV6-5|TRBJ2-5|NA
TGTGCCAGCAGTTACCGACAGGGGGAGACCCAGTACTTC
CASSYRQGETQYF
>TRBD1|TRBV15|TRBJ2-2|NA
TGTGCCACCAGCAGAGAAGGGACAGTCACCGGGGAGCTGTTTTTT
CATSREGTVTGELFF
>NA|TRBV30|TRBJ2-7|NA
TGTGCCTGTGCAGGACAAGTCGGCTACGAGCAGTACTTC
CACAGQVGYEQYF
>NA|TRBV10-3|TRBJ1-3|NA
TGTGCCCAGGGGTCCGGAAACACCATATATTTT
CAQGSGNTIYF
>NA|TRBV18|TRBJ1-2|NA
TGTGCCAGCTCACCGGCTCAGAACTATGGCTACACCTTC
CASSPAQNYGYTF
>TRBD1|TRBV29-1|TRBJ2-3|NA
TGCAGCGTCGATGAAACAGGGGGCGCCGGAGATACGCAGTATTTT
CSVDETGGAGDTQYF
>TRBD2|TRBV27|TRBJ2-5|NA
TGTGCCAGCAGTTTATATACTAGCGGGGTTCTAGAGACCCAGTACTTC
CASSLYTSGVLETQYF
>NA|TRBV6-4|TRBJ1-6|NA
TGTGCCAGCAGTGACTCTAGTATTTCTGGACCCCTCCACTTT
CASSDSSISGPLHF
>NA|TRBV30|TRBJ1-3|NA
TGTGCCTGGAGTGGGGACTCGGGAAACACCATATATTTT
CAWSGDSGNTIYF
>TRBD1|TRBV6-6|TRBJ1-5|NA
TGTGCCAGCACCACGACAGGGAGTCAGCCCCAGCATTTT
CASTTTGSQPQHF
>NA|TRBV11-2|TRBJ1-1|NA
TGTGCCAGCAGGCAGGTCCACGAAGCTTTCTTT
CASRQVHEAFF
>NA|TRBV5-5|TRBJ1-2|NA
TGTGCCAGCAGCTTAGTTTGGGCCCCCTCCTCTACTAACTATGGCTACACCTTC
CASSLVWAPSSTNYGYTF
>TRBD2|TRBV7-6|TRBJ2-7|few
TGTGCCAGCAGCTTAGCGGGGGGGGAGCAGTACTTC
CASSLAGGEQYF
>NA|TRBV6-5|TRBJ2-7|NA
TGTGCCAGCAGTTACTCCTCAGGGGACTACGAGCAGTACTTC
CASSYSSGDYEQYF
>NA|TRBV4-1|TRBJ2-7|few
TGCGCCAGCAGCCAACTACCAACTAGCTACGAGCAGTACTTC
CASSQLPTSYEQYF
>NA|TRBV7-8|TRBJ1-3|NA
TGTGCCAGCAGCTCTTACCGGGACTGGTCTGGAAACACCATATATTTT
CASSSYRDWSGNTIYF
>NA|TRBV19|TRBJ2-7|NA
TGTGCCAGTAGTTCAGGGCCTTCCTACGAGCAGTACTTC
CASSSGPSYEQYF